One T cell receptor (beta chain) is described in this entry. These data originate in a study of cytomegalovirus exposure and HLA in healthy donors. PCR employed 60 Vbeta and 13 Jbeta primers. In the study's own analysis: About 88 million unique TCR beta chains, roughly 11 million of them shared, were counted by a later analysis. TCRdb's copy holds only in-frame clones and misses some; the assay was immunoSEQ multiplex PCR. The V and J calls and the clone size are those of that table, but D and trimming were determined from the DNA. The profile covers about 94,000 clones, with 50% to 75% appearing a single time and 3.9% taken by the ten largest. This CDR3 region has 13 residues. The germline V and J ends were trimmed by 2 bases and 2 bases, with 6 bases remaining between them. CDR1 SNHLY and CDR2 FYNNEI come from the germline V gene.

This clonotype originated in a man between 25 and 39 years old in good health and CMV-seronegative. V gene TRBV2 combines with J gene TRBJ1-2; D unresolved. Specimen: PBMCs. This CDR3 is CASSESMNYGYTF. The DNA of the CDR3 is TGTGCCAGCAGTGAATCCATGAACTATGGCTACACCTTC.